This TCR beta chain was retrieved from a study of blood T cell repertoires in COVID-19. Study information: PBMCs, B-cell-depleted T cells, or T cells were the source of the cDNA or gDNA that made up the material.

In this sample, this clone turned up a few times. Germline assignment: CDR1 SNHLY and CDR2 FYNNEI. With 5 bases removed from V and 4 bases from J, the gap between germline ends came to 11 bases. This CDR3 is 13 amino acids long. Original methodology: For nucleated cells, counts were estimated from reference gene primer amplification. Libraries were prepared by immunoSEQ multiplex PCR; TCRdb keeps only in-frame clonotypes and omits some of them. V, J and clone size are those of that table, while D and trimming were read from the DNA. This table has fewer than 55,000 clones, 68% appearing once. This chain links TRBV2 with TRBJ1-1, with D possibly being TRBD1 (5 bases). The specimen sequenced was peripheral blood. This clonotype was obtained from a woman between 65 and 79 years old with acute or convalescent COVID-19. CDR3 sequence: CASSPQGRTEAFF. Written as DNA, the CDR3 is TGTGCCAGCAGTCCCCAGGGTCGCACTGAAGCTTTCTTT.